Sequencing of this T cell receptor beta chain was carried out in a study of early T cells in non-severe SARS-CoV-2 infection. Study summary: The sequenced material was bulk RNA from unsorted whole blood, and its chains were unpaired.

The library protocol tagged individual cDNA molecules with unique molecular identifiers. TCRdb independently ran MiXCR on the 5' RACE reads; one entry per CDR3 protein. The sample carries about 77,000 distinct CDR3 sequences, around 10% recorded once. There are a few counts of this clonotype. Trimming removed 5 bases from V and 4 bases from J, with 12 bases in between. Germline V gene data show CDR1 as SGHTA and CDR2 as FQGNSA. The length of the CDR3 is 13 residues. The V call is TRBV7-2, the J call TRBJ2-7, with D perhaps TRBD1 (5 bases). The TCR originated in an adult who was a healthcare worker with PCR-confirmed SARS-CoV-2 infection or an uninfected control (not recorded which). The donor label of this sample is uncertain. The input for sequencing was whole blood, taken at baseline. The CDR3 spells CASSQRGRYEQYF. The CDR3 DNA reads as TGTGCCAGCAGCCAAAGGGGCAGATACGAGCAGTACTTC.